Below, one TCR beta chain is given with its context. Antigen: not known. The data belong to a study of response to subunit inactivated influenza vaccine. General observations from the study: It was the authors' suggestion that each seasonal influenza vaccination recruits few new T cells.

In TCRdb, the RT-PCR reads were re-called with MiXCR into one record per CDR3 protein. The data hold around 760,000 distinct CDR3 sequences, with 14% observed a single time. The material was PBMCs from blood, obtained 14 to 15 days before vaccination. The TCR originated in a man in his fifties or sixties who received an inactivated influenza vaccine.

The CDR3 is CASSSGARSGPLATNEKLFF. The CDR3 DNA is TGTGCCAGCAGCTCCGGAGCGAGAAGCGGGCCCCTTGCAACTAATGAAAAACTGTTTTTT. The chain couples TRBV5-4 to TRBJ1-4, with D hard to call. Germline V CDR1 and CDR2: SGHNT, YYREEE (reference sequence). CDR3 length equals 20 residues. Trimming cost V 3 bases and J 0 bases, with 24 bases left between them.